A single sample gave rise to the 12 T cell receptor beta chains below, sequenced in a study of technical replicates of blood from several donors. Profiling relied on immunoSEQ multiplex PCR, and the TCRdb table lists in-frame clones only, not all of them. The data hold under 75,000 clones, with around 93% observed a single time. Material: PBMCs. Receptors were obtained from a human donor in good health. Some clones in this sample may be carry-over from other donors' samples.

This clone appeared a single time. This rearrangement joins TRBV7-8 to TRBJ2-7; D gene uncertain. Germline CDR1 reads SGHVS; CDR2 reads FQNEAQ. V lost 3 bases and J lost 5, with 20 bases in between. This CDR3 is built from 16 residues. In nucleotides, the CDR3 is TGTGCCAGCAGCTTCAATCCGGGTCCCCTGGAGAACGAGCAGTACTTC. Protein sequence: CASSFNPGPLENEQYF.

The V and J genes are TRBV5-8 and TRBJ2-5; 9 bases line up with TRBD2. The length of the CDR3 is 16 residues. Germline-derived CDR1 and CDR2 are SGHTS and YDEGEE. Trimming at V came to 2 bases and at J to 3 bases, leaving 8 bases not matched to a gene. The CDR3 DNA follows: TGTGCCAGCAGCTTAGGTAGCGGGGGCCTGAAAGAGACCCAGTACTTC. Its translation: CASSLGSGGLKETQYF.

This clone was detected only once. The V call is TRBV5-4, the J call TRBJ2-2; TRBD2 matches at 16 bases. Germline assignment: CDR1 SGHNT and CDR2 YYREEE (reference sequence). V shed 3 bases and J 6 bases; nucleotides not matched to a gene: 5. There are 17 residues in the CDR3. Written as DNA, the CDR3 is TGTGCCAGCAGCTCGGGGGGACTAGCGGGGGGGTCCGGGGAGCTGTTTTTT. Its protein product is CASSSGGLAGGSGELFF.

The V and J genes are TRBV2 and TRBJ1-3; D unresolved. CDR3 length: 13 amino acids. Trimming took 6 bases from V and 0 from J, leaving 6 bases between them. Germline values: CDR1 SNHLY, CDR2 FYNNEI. The DNA of the CDR3 is TGTGCCAGCAGGTTAGACTCTGGAAACACCATATATTTT. Protein product: CASRLDSGNTIYF. Complete variable domain (other parts from reference TRBV2 and TRBJ1-3): EPEVTQTPSHQVTQMGQEVILRCVPISNHLYFYWYRQILGQKVEFLVSFYNNEISEKSEIFDDQFSVERPDGSNFTLKIRSTKLEDSAMYFCASRLDSGNTIYFGEGSWLTVV.

The count of this clone is one. V gene TRBV4-2 combines with J gene TRBJ2-1; D is undetermined. Per germline, CDR1 LGHNA and CDR2 YNFKEQ. The CDR3 has 18 amino acids. The V gene lost 1 base and the J gene lost 4 bases, with 20 bases spanning the gap. The CDR3 sequence: CASSQGSRGVSGYNEQFF. In nucleotides, the CDR3 is TGTGCCAGCAGCCAAGGCAGTCGAGGAGTGTCGGGTTACAATGAGCAGTTCTTC.

The chain uses TRBV5-1 and TRBJ1-2; a weak D match, TRBD1 (5 bases). V dropped 0 bases and J dropped 8 bases, with 8 bases sitting between them. The CDR3 is 12 residues long. Germline CDR1 SGHRS, CDR2 YFSETQ. The CDR3 sequence is CASSLAGWGYTF. The CDR3 bases are TGCGCCAGCAGCTTGGCAGGGTGGGGCTACACCTTC.

This rearrangement joins TRBV4-1 to TRBJ2-5; 7 positions agree with TRBD2. J gave up 5 bases and V 5 bases, and 5 bases lay outside the gene matches. The CDR3 sequence is 13 residues long. Germline CDR1 and CDR2: MGHRA and YSYEKL. CDR3 residues: CASSTGGRETQYF. The CDR3 DNA reads TGCGCCAGCAGCACCGGGGGGAGGGAGACCCAGTACTTC.

This rearrangement joins TRBV6-6 to TRBJ2-3; 8 bases agree with TRBD1. The CDR3 spans 14 residues. J lost 2 bases, V lost 7 bases, and 5 bases had no gene match. Germline loops: CDR1 MNHNY, CDR2 SVGAGI (reference sequence). The CDR3 DNA reads as TGTGCCAGCAACCGGGACAGGCCCACAGATACGCAGTATTTT. Translation gives CASNRDRPTDTQYF.

This clone has only one observation. V gene TRBV11-3 combines with J gene TRBJ2-1, with 9 bases matching TRBD2. J was trimmed by 7 bases and V by 0 bases; bases with no gene match: 10. The CDR3 length is 17 residues. The germline V gene has CDR1 SGHNT and CDR2 YENEEA. The CDR3 reads CASSLEISGGPRNEQFF. CDR3 DNA: TGTGCCAGCAGCTTAGAAATTAGCGGGGGTCCGCGGAATGAGCAGTTCTTC.

This clone was found once. The V call is TRBV7-9, the J call TRBJ1-1; D is possibly TRBD1 (5 bases). V lost 6 bases and J 0 bases, leaving 17 bases between the germline ends. This CDR3 has 16 residues. Germline V CDR1 and CDR2: SEHNR, FQNEAQ (reference sequence). The CDR3 DNA follows: TGTGCCAGCAGAAAAACCCCCGGGGGGATGAACACTGAAGCTTTCTTT. Translated: CASRKTPGGMNTEAFF.

This chain links TRBV2 with TRBJ1-6, with 9 nucleotides matching TRBD1. V gave up 7 bases and J gave up 9 bases; unmatched junction bases: 10. The CDR3 is made up of 15 amino acids. Germline V gene sequence: CDR1 SNHLY, CDR2 FYNNEI. In DNA, the CDR3 is TGTGCCAGCACCCTGGGACAGGGTAAATTTTCACCCCTCCACTTT. Translating it yields CASTLGQGKFSPLHF.

This clone is a singleton in its sample. V usage is TRBV14 and J usage is TRBJ2-7; 7 bases align to TRBD2. The CDR3 is 15 amino acids. The germline gives CDR1 SGHDN, CDR2 FVKESK. V lost 6 bases, J lost 2 bases, and 10 bases stayed unmatched. CDR3 protein: CASRKTSGGPYEQYF. As DNA, the CDR3 is TGTGCCAGCAGAAAAACCTCGGGAGGACCCTACGAGCAGTACTTC.